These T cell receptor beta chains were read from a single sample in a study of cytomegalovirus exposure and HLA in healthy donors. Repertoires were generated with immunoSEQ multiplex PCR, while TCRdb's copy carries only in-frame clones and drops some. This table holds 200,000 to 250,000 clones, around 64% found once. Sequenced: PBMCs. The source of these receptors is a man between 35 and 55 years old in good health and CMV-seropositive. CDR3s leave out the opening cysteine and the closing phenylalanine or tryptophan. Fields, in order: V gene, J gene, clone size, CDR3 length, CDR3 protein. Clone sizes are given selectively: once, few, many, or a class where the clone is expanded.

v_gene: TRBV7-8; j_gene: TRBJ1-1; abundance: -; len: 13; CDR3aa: ASSLREGWDTEAF
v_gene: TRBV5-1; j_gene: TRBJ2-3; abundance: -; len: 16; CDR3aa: ASSLALQGGGRTDTQY
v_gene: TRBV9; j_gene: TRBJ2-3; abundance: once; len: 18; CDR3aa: ASSPRGGLAGIASTDTQY
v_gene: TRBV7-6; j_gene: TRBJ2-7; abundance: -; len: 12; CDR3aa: ASSRRGGQNEQY
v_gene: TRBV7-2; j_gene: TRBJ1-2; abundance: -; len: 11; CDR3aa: ASSRTGSDDYT
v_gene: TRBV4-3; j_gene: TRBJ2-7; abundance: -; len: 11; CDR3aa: ASSQDFSYEQY
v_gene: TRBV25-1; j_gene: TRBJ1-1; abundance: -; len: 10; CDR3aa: ASSGGNTEAF
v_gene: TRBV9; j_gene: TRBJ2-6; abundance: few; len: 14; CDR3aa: ASSPGGGAGANVLT
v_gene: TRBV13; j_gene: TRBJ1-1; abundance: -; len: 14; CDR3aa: ASSGPGGEGNTEAF
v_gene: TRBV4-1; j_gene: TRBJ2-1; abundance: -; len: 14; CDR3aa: ASSQGGTGHYNEQF
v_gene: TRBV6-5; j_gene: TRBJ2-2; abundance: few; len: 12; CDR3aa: ASRRGGSAGELF
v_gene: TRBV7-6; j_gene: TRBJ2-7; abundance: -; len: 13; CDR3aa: ASSLIGIEAGEQY
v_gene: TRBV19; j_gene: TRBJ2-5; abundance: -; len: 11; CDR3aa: ASRRQGRETQY
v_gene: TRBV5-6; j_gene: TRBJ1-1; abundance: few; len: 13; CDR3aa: ASSPRTGRRAEAF
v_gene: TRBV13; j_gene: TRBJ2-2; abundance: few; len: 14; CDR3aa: ASSSLLAGPRGELF
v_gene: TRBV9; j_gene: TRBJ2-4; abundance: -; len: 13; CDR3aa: ASSPEHRGENIQY
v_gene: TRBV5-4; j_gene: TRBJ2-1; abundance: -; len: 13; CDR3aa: ASSLAGGGTNEQF
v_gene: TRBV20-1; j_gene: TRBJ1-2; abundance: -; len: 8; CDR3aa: SAEEDRVT
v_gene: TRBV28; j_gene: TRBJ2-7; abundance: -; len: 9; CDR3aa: ASTQGSEQY
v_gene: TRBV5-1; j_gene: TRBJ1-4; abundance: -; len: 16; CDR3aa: ASSPRPTTGAYNEKLF
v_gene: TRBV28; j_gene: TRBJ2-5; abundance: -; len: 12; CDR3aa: ASSFAGAKETQY
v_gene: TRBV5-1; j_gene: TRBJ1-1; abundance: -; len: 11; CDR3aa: ASNLWGDTEAF
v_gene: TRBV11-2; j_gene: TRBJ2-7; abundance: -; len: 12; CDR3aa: ASSSSGGSYEQY
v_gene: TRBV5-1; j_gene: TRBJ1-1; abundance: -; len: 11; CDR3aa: ASSLDEVLEAF
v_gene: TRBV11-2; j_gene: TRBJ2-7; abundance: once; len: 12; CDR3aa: ASSLQGLSYEQY
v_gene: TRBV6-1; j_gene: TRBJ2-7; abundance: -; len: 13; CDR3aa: ASTLSGTGYYEQY
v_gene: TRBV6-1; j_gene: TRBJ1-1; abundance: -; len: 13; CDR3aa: ASSEAFHSNTEAF
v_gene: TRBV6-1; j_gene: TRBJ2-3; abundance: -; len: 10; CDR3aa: ASTLITDTQY
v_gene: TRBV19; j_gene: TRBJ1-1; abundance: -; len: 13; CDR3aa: ASSRGQGVNTEAF
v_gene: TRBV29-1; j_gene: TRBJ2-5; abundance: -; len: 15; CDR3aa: SVLRGRGGGNQETQY
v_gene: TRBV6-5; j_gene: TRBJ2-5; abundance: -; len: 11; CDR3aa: ASRRQGQETQY
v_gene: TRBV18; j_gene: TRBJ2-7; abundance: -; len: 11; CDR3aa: ASSLGQGDEQY
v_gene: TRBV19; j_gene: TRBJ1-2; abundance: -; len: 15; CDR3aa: ASSDGIYRGSISGYT
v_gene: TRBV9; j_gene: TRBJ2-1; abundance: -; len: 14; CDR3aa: ASSADTGNSYNEQF
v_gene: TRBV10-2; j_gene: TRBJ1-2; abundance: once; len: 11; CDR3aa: ASKEGGLNGYT
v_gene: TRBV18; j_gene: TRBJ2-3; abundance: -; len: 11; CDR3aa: ASSPPGTDTQY
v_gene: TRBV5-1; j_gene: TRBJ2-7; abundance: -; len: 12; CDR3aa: ASSRGLAGYEQY
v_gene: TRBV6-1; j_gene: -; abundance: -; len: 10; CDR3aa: ASSGDSYEQY
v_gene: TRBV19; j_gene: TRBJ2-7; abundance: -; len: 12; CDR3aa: ASSMAGDPYEQY
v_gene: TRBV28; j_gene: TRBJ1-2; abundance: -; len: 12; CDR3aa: ASRLTGGNGGYT
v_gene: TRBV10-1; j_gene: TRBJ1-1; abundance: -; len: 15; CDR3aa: ASSGGIPVQGETEAF
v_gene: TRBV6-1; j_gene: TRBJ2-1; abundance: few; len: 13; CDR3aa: ASSPPGLALDEQF
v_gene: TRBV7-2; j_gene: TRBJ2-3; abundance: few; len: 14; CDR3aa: ASSLVLAGVTDTQY
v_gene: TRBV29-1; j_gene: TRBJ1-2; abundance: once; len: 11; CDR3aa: SVEVGGGYGYT
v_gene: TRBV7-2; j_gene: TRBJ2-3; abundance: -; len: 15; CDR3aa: ASSLLAGGWGTDTQY
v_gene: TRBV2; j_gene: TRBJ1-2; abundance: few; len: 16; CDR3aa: ASSEFFSDREVGYGYT
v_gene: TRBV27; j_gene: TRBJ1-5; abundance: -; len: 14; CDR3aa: ASSFINRGALQPQH
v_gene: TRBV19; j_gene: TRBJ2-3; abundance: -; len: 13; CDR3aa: ASSIGLGFTDTQY
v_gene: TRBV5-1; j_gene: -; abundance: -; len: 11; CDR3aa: ASSLDLSYEQY
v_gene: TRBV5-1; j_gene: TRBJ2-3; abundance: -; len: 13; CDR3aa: ASSRTGTSGGEQY